This TCR beta chain came from a study of CD8 T cells in Susac syndrome. After extraction with the RNeasy kit, about 0.5 to 1 ug of the RNA was reverse transcribed using random hexamers. TCRdb reanalysed the immunoSEQ multiplex PCR reads using MiXCR and keeps one entry per CDR3 protein. Altogether tens of thousands of distinct CDR3 sequences are present, 93% being singletons, with the ten largest covering 0.5% to 0.6%. Sequencing was carried out using CD8+ T cells from PBMCs. The clonotype was recovered from a human donor in good health.

CDR3 coding DNA: TGTGCCAGTAGTATAGATGTTGGGGACTCTGGCTACACCTTC. Translated: CASSIDVGDSGYTF. V is TRBV19 and J is TRBJ1-2; the D gene is possibly TRBD1 (5 bases). Germline V gene lookup returns CDR1 LNHDA and CDR2 SQIVND (reference sequence). V was shortened by 0 bases and J by 7 bases, with 12 bases between the two germline ends. This CDR3 spans 14 amino acids.